Sequencing of this TCR beta chain was carried out in a study of T-cell memory formation after mild COVID-19. From the 5' RACE reads, TCRdb called clonotypes with MiXCR, one entry per CDR3 protein. The sample holds under 450,000 distinct CDR3 sequences, 23% seen once. Between the trimmed V and J ends, which lost 1 base and 10 bases, there was a span of 14 bases. The CDR3 extends over 15 amino acids. Germline values: CDR1 LNHDA, CDR2 SQIVND (reference sequence). This TCR was sampled from an adult woman who had mild COVID-19 (a few samples of this study predate the infection). Cell type and time point are not known. The chain joins TRBV19 to TRBJ1-6; a weak D match, TRBD1 (6 bases). Sequences were obtained from PBMCs or a T cell subset sorted from them (not recorded which). The CDR3 is CASSIVHREDSPLHF. Here the CDR3 DNA reads TGTGCCAGTAGTATAGTTCACAGGGAAGACTCACCCCTCCACTTT.